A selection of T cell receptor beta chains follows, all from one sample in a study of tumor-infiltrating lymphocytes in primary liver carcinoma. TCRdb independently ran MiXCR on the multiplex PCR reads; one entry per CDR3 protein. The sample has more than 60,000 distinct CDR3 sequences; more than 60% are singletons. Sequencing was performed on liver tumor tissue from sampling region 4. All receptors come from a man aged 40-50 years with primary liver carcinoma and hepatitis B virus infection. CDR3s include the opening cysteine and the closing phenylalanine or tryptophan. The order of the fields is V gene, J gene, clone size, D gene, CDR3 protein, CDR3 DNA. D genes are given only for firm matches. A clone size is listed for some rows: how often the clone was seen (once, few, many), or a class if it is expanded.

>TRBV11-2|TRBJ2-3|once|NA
CASSPPGERDTDTHYF
TGTGCCAGCAGCCCGCCGGGTGAGCGGGACACAGATACGCACTATTTT
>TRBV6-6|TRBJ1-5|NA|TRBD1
CASGVLGQGGGQPQHF
TGCGCCAGCGGGGTCCTCGGACAGGGTGGCGGTCAGCCCCAGCATTTT
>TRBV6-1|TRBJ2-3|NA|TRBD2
CASSVVLAGRADMQYF
TGTGCCAGCAGTGTGGTCCTAGCGGGTAGGGCAGATATGCAGTATTTT
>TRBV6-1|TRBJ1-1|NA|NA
CASRHESLTEAFF
TGTGCCAGCAGGCATGAGAGTCTGACTGAAGCTTTCTTT
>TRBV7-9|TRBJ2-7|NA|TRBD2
CTSSMTSGSIPYEQYF
TGTACCAGCAGTATGACTAGCGGGAGTATCCCCTACGAGCAGTACTTC
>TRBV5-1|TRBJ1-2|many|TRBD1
CASSLSTGLEGYTF
TGCGCCAGCAGCTTATCGACAGGGCTAGAAGGCTACACCTTC
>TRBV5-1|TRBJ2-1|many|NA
CASSRGQSYNEQFF
TGCGCCAGCAGCCGTGGACAGAGTTACAATGAGCAGTTCTTC
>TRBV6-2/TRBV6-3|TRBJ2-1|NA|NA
CASSREDFYNEQFF
TGTGCGAGCAGTCGCGAGGATTTCTACAATGAGCAGTTCTTC
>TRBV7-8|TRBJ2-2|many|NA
CASSSTVTGELFF
TGTGCCAGCAGCTCGACTGTCACCGGGGAGCTGTTTTTT
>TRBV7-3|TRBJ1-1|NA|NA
CASSPGRNTEAFF
TGTGCCAGCAGCCCCGGACGGAACACTGAAGCTTTCTTT
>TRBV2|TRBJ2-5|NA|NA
CASRPRRETQYF
TGTGCCAGCAGGCCCCGTCGGGAGACCCAGTACTTC
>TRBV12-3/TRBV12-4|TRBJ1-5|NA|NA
CVSTTICNQPQHF
TGTGTCAGCACCACAATTTGCAATCAGCCCCAGCATTTT
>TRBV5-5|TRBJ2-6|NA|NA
CASSTRGGPLNSGANVLTF
TGTGCCAGCAGCACACGGGGTGGGCCTCTGAACTCTGGGGCCAACGTCCTGACTTTC
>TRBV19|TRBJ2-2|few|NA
CASRMMAPNTGELFF
TGTGCCAGTAGGATGATGGCGCCTAACACCGGGGAGCTGTTTTTT
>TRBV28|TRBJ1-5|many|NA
CASSLRQGTDQPQHF
TGTGCCAGCAGTTTAAGGCAGGGGACGGATCAGCCCCAGCATTTT
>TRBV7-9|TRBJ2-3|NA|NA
CASSLGASDTQYF
TGTGCCAGCAGCTTAGGGGCCTCAGATACGCAGTATTTT
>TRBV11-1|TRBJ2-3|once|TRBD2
CVSSLGTSTQTDTQYF
TGTGTCAGTAGCCTCGGGACTAGCACACAAACGGATACGCAGTATTTT
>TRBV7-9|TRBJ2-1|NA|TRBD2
CASNFPAGLVGHNEQFF
TGTGCCAGCAACTTTCCTGCCGGACTAGTGGGACACAATGAGCAGTTCTTC
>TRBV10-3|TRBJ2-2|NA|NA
CAIRFAGNAGELFF
TGTGCCATCAGGTTTGCGGGGAACGCCGGGGAGCTGTTTTTT
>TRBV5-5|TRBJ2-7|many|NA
CASSLELPLYEQYF
TGTGCCAGCAGCTTGGAACTTCCACTCTACGAGCAGTACTTC
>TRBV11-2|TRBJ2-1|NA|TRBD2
CASSYSSTSGKSGGFF
TGTGCCAGCAGCTACTCTTCGACTAGCGGGAAGAGTGGCGGGTTCTTC
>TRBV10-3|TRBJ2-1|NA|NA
CAISGWAKEQFF
TGTGCCATCAGTGGCTGGGCGAAAGAGCAGTTCTTC
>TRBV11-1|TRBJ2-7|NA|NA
CTSSFDEQSSYEQYF
TGTACCAGCAGCTTCGACGAACAGTCCTCCTACGAGCAGTACTTC
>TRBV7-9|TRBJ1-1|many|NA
CASSAAVAPLLAFF
TGTGCCAGCAGCGCGGCGGTCGCTCCTTTACTGGCTTTCTTT
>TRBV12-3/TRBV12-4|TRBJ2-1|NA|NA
CASSLYGLTARGEQFF
TGTGCCAGCAGTCTATACGGCCTGACTGCGAGGGGTGAGCAGTTCTTC
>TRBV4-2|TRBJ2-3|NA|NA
CASSHDKRQGSDTQYF
TGTGCCAGCAGCCATGATAAGAGGCAGGGGTCAGATACGCAGTATTTT
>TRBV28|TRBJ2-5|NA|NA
CASSSTPLAEETQYF
TGTGCCAGTAGTTCCACCCCTCTAGCTGAAGAGACCCAGTACTTC
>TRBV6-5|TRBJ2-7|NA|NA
CTSRGGSPPSYEQYF
TGTACCAGCAGGGGCGGCTCCCCTCCCTCCTACGAGCAGTACTTC
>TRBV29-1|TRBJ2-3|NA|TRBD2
CSVRTSGLPDTQYF
TGCAGCGTTAGGACTAGTGGGTTACCAGATACGCAGTATTTT
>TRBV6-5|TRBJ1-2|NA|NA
CANCVRDEGYTF
TGTGCCAACTGTGTCAGGGACGAAGGCTACACCTTC
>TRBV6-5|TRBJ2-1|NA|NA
CASSAREVSYNDQFF
TGTGCCAGCAGCGCGAGGGAGGTCTCCTACAATGACCAGTTCTTC
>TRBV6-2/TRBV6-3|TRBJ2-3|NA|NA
CACSFDTSSSDTQYF
TGTGCCTGTAGCTTTGACACCTCTAGCTCAGATACGCAGTATTTT
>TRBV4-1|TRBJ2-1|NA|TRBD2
CASRQAGGEHFF
TGCGCCAGCAGGCAAGCGGGAGGTGAGCATTTCTTC
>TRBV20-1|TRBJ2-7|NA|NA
CGGAEHSYEQYF
TGCGGGGGGGCCGAACATTCCTACGAGCAGTACTTC
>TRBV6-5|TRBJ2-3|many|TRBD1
CASRGQGAGDTQYF
TGTGCCAGCAGAGGACAGGGAGCGGGAGATACGCAGTATTTT